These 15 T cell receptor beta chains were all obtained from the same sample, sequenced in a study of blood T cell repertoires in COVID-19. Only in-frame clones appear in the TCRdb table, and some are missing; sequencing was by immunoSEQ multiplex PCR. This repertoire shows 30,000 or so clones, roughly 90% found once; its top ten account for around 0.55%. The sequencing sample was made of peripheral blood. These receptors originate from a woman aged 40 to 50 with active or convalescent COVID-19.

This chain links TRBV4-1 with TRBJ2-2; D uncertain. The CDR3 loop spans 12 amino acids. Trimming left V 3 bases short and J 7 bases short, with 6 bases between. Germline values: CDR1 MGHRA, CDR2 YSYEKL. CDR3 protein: CASSQILGELFF. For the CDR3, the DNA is TGCGCCAGCAGCCAGATACTCGGGGAGCTGTTTTTT.

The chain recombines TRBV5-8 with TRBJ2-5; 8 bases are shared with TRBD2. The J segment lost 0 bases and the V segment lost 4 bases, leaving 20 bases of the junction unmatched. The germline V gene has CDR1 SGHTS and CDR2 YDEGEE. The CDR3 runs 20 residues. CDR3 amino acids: CASSPLAAGGIRRYQETQYF. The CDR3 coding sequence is TGTGCCAGCAGCCCGCTAGCTGCGGGGGGTATCCGGCGGTACCAAGAGACCCAGTACTTC.

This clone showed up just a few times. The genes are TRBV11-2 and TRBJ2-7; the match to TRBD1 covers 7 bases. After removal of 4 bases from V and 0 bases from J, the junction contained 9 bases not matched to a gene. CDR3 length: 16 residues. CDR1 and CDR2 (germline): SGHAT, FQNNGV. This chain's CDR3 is CASSSITGTVSYEQYF. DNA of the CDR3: TGTGCCAGCAGCTCAATCACCGGGACAGTCTCCTACGAGCAGTACTTC.

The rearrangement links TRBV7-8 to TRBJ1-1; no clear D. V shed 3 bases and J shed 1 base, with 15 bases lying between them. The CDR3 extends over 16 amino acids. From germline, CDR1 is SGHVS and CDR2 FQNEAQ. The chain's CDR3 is CASSFTRRVRNTEAFF. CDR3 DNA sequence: TGTGCCAGCAGCTTTACCCGACGGGTTAGGAACACTGAAGCTTTCTTT.

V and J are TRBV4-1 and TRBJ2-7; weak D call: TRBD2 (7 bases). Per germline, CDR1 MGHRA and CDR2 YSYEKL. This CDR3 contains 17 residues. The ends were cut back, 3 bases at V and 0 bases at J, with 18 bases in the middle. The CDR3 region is CASSQQGSGAPSYEQYF. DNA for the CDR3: TGCGCCAGCAGCCAGCAGGGGAGCGGGGCCCCCTCCTACGAGCAGTACTTC.

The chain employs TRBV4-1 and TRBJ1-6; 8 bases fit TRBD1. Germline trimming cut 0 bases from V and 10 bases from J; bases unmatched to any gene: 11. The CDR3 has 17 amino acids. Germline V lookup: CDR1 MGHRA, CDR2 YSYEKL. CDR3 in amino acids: CASSQEGGRQGTSPLHF. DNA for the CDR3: TGCGCCAGCAGCCAAGAGGGGGGGCGACAGGGGACCTCACCCCTCCACTTT.

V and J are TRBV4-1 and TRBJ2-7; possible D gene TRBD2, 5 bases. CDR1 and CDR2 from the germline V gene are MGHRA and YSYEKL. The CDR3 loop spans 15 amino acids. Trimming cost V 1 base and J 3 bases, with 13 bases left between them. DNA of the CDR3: TGCGCCAGCAGCCAAGGCCCTAGCACGGGCTACGAGCAGTACTTC. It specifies CASSQGPSTGYEQYF.

The CDR3 DNA reads as TGTGCCAGCAGTATTGGACAGGGCGCCATGGGGCCCCAGCATTTT. Translation: CASSIGQGAMGPQHF. The V gene is TRBV27, the J gene TRBJ1-5; 8 bases map to TRBD1. Germline loops: CDR1 MNHEY, CDR2 SMNVEV (reference sequence). The CDR3 has 15 amino acids. Trimming at V came to 5 bases and at J to 9 bases, leaving 12 bases not matched to a gene.

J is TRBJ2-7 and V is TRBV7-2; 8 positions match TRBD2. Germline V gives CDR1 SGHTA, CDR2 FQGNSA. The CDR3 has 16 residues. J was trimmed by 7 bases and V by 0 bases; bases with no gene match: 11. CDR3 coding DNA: TGTGCCAGCAGCTTAGCGGGTTCTAGCGGGCGGCGGGAGCAGTACTTC. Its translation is CASSLAGSSGRREQYF.

This chain's CDR3 is CASSSGTIDNEQFF. In nucleotides, the CDR3 is TGTGCCAGCAGCTCTGGGACAATCGACAATGAGCAGTTCTTC. The V gene is TRBV7-9, the J gene TRBJ2-1, with TRBD1 as a possible D gene (6 bases). Trimming stripped 4 bases from V and 5 bases from J, with 12 bases between. Per the germline V gene, CDR1 is SEHNR and CDR2 is FQNEAQ (reference sequence). The CDR3 runs 14 residues.

The CDR3 sequence is CASSSGPGGYGYTF. As DNA, the CDR3 is TGTGCCAGCAGTTCGGGACCGGGGGGCTATGGCTACACCTTC. The rearrangement joins TRBV6-2 or TRBV6-3 to TRBJ1-2, with D possibly TRBD1 on 5 matching bases. There are 14 residues in the CDR3. CDR1 MNHEY and CDR2 SVGEGT come from the germline V gene. V was cut by 4 bases and J by 4 bases, with 13 bases left in between.

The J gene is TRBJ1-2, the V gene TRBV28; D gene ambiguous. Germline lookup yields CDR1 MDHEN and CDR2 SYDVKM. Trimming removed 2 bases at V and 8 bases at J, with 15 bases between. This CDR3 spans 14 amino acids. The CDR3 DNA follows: TGTGCCAGCAGTTTAGAGGGTCTTTTAGCGGGCTACACCTTC. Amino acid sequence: CASSLEGLLAGYTF.

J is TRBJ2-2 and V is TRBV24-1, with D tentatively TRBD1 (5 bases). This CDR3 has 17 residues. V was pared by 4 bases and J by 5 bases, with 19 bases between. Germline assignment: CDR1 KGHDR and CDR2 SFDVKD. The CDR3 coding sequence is TGTGCCACCAGTGACCCGGTCGGGCAGGGCCGGACCGGGGAGCTGTTTTTT. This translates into CATSDPVGQGRTGELFF.

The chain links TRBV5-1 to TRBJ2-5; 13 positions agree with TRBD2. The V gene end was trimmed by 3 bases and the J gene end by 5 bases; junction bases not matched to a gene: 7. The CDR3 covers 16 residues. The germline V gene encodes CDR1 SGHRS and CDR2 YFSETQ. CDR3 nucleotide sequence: TGCGCCAGCAGCTCCGGGACTAGCGGGAAGGGGGAGACCCAGTACTTC. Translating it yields CASSSGTSGKGETQYF. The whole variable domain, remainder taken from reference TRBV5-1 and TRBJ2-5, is KAGVTQTPRYLIKTRGQQVTLSCSPISGHRSVSWYQQTPGQGLQFLFEYFSETQRNKGNFPGRFSGRQFSNSRSEMNVSTLELGDSALYLCASSSGTSGKGETQYFGPGTRLLVL.

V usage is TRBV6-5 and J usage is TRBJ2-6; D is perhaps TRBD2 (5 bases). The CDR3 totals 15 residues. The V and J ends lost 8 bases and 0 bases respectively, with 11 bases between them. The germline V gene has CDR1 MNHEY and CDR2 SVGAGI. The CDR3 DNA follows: TGTGCCAGCCTGAGGGCCTTCTCTGGGGCCAACGTCCTGACTTTC. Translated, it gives CASLRAFSGANVLTF.